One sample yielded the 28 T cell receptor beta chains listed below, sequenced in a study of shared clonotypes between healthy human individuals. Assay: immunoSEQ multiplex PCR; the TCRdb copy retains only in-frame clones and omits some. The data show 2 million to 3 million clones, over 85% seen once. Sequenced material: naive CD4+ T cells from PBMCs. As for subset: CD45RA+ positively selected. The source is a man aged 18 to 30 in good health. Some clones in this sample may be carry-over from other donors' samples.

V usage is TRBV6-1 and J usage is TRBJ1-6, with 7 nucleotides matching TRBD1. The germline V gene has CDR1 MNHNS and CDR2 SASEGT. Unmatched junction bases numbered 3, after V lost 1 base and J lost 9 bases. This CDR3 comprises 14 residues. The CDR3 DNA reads TGTGCCAGCAGTGAAGGACAGGGCGGTTCACCCCTCCACTTT. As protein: CASSEGQGGSPLHF.

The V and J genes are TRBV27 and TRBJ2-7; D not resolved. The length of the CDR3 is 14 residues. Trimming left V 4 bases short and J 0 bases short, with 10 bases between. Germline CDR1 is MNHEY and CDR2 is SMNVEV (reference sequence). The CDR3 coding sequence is TGTGCCAGCAGTTCAGGATATCTCTCCTACGAGCAGTACTTC. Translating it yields CASSSGYLSYEQYF.

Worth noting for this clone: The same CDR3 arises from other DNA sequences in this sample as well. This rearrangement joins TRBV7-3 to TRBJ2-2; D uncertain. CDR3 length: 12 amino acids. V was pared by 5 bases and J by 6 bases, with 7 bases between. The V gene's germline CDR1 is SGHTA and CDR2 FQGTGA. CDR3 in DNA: TGTGCCAGCAGCCCAACACCCGGGGAGCTGTTTTTT. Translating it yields CASSPTPGELFF.

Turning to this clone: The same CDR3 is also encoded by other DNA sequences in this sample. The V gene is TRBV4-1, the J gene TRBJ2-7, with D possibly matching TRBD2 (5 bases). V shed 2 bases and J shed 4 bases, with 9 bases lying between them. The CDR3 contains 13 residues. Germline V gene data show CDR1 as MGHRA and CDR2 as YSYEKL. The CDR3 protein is CASSQLPGYEQYF. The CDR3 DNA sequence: TGCGCCAGCAGCCAATTACCGGGGTACGAGCAGTACTTC.

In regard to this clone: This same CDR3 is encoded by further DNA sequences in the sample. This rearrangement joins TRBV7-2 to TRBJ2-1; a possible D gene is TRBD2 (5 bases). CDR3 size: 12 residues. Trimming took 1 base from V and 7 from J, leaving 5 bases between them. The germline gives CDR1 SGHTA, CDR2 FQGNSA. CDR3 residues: CASSLGRNEQFF. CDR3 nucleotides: TGTGCCAGCAGCTTAGGGAGGAATGAGCAGTTCTTC.

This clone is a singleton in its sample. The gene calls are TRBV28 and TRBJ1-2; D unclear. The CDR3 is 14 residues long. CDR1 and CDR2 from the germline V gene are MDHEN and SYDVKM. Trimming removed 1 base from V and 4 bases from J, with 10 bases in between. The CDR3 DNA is TGTGCCAGCAGTTTATCTGCGGCCTCCTATGGCTACACCTTC. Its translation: CASSLSAASYGYTF.

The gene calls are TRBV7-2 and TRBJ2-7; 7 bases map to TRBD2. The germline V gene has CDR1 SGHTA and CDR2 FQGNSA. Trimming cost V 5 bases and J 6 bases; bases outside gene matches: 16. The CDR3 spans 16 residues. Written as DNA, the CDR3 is TGTGCCAGCAGCCGGGACTATATGGTGGCAGGAACCGAGCAGTACTTC. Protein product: CASSRDYMVAGTEQYF. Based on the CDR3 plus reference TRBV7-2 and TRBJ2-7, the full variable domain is GAGVSQSPSNKVTEKGKDVELRCDPISGHTALYWYRQSLGQGLEFLIYFQGNSAPDKSGLPSDRFSAERTGGSVSTLTIQRTQQEDSAVYLCASSRDYMVAGTEQYFGPGTRLTVT.

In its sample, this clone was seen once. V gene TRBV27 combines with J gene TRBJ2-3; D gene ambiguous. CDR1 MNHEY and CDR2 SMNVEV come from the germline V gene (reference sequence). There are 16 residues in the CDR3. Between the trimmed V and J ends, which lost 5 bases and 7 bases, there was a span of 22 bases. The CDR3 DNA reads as TGTGCCAGCAGTCCTACGGATTATTATAGGGCAAATACGCAGTATTTT. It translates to CASSPTDYYRANTQYF.

The DNA for the CDR3 is TGCAGTGCCGAATCACAAGAGACCCAGTACTTC. Its protein is CSAESQETQYF. The chain uses TRBV20-1 and TRBJ2-5; D uncertain. Trimming left V 6 bases short and J 2 bases short, with 7 bases between. Germline CDR1 DFQATT, CDR2 SNEGSKA (reference sequence). This CDR3 has 11 residues.

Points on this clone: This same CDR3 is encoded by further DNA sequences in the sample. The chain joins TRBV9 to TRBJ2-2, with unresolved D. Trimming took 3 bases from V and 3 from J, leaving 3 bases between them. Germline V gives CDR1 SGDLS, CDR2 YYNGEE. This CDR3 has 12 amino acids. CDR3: CASSAYTGELFF. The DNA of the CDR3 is TGTGCCAGCAGCGCCTACACCGGGGAGCTGTTTTTT.

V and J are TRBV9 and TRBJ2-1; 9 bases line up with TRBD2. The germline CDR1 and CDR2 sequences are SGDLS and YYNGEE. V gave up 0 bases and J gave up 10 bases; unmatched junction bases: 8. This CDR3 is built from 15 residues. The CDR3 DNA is TGTGCCAGCAGCGTAGGACTAGCGGCGACTGGGGAGCAGTTCTTC. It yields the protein CASSVGLAATGEQFF.

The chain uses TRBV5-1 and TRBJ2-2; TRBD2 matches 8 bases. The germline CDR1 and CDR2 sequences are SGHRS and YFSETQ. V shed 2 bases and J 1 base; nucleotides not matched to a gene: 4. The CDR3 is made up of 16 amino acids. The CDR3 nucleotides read TGCGCCAGCAGCTTACTAGCGGAGATGAACACCGGGGAGCTGTTTTTT. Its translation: CASSLLAEMNTGELFF.

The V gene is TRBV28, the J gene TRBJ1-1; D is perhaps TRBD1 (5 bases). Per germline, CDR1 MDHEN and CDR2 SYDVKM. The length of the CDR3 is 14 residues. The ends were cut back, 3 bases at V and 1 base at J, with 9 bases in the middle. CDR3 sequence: CASSFPGRNTEAFF. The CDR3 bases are TGTGCCAGCAGTTTCCCAGGGCGGAACACTGAAGCTTTCTTT.

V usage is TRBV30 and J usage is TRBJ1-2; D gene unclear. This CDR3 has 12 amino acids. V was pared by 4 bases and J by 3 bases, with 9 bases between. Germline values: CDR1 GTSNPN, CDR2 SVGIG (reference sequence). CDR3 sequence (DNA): TGTGCCTGGAAGATCAGCTACTATGGCTACACCTTC. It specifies CAWKISYYGYTF.

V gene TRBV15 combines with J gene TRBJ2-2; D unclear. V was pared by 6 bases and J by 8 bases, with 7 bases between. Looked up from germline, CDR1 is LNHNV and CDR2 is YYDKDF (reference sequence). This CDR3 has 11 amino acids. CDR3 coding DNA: TGTGCCACCAGGATGTCTGGGGAGCTGTTTTTT. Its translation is CATRMSGELFF.

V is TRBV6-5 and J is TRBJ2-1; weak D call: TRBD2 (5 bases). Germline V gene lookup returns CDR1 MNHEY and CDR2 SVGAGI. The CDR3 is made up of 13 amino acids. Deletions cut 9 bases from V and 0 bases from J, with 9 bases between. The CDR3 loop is CASRGYSYNEQFF. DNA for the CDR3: TGTGCCAGTCGGGGTTACTCCTACAATGAGCAGTTCTTC.

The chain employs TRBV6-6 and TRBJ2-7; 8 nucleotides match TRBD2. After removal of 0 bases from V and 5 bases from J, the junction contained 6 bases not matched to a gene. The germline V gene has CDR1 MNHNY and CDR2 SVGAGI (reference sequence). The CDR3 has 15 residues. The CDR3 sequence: CASSYSSGSFDEQYF. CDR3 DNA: TGTGCCAGCAGTTACTCCAGCGGGAGTTTCGACGAGCAGTACTTC.

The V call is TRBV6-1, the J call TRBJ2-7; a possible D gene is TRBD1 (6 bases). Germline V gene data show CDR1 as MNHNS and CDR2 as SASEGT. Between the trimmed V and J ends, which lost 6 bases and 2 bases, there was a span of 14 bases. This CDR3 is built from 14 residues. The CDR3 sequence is CASSPGQLTYEQYF. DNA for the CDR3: TGTGCCAGCAGCCCCGGACAGTTAACCTACGAGCAGTACTTC.

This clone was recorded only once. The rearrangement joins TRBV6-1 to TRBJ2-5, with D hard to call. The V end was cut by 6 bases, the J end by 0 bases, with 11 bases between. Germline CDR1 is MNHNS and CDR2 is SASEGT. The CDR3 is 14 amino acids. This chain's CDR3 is CASSRLTYQETQYF. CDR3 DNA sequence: TGTGCCAGCAGCAGACTTACTTACCAAGAGACCCAGTACTTC.

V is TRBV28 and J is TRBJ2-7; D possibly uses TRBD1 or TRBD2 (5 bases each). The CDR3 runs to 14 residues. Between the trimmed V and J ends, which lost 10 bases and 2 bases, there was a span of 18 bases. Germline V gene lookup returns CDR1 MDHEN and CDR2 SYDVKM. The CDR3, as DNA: TGTGCCATCCAACCCTGGGACGGAGCCTACGAGCAGTACTTC. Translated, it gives CAIQPWDGAYEQYF. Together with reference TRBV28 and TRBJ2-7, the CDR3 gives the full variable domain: DVKVTQSSRYLVKRTGEKVFLECVQDMDHENMFWYRQDPGLGLRLIYFSYDVKMKEKGDIPEGYSVSREKKERFSLILESASTNQTSMYLCAIQPWDGAYEQYFGPGTRLTVT.

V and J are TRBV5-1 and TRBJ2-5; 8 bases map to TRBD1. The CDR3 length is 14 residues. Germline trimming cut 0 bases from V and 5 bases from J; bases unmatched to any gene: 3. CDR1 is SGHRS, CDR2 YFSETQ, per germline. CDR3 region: CASSLGQGLETQYF. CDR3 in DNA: TGCGCCAGCAGCTTGGGACAGGGGCTGGAGACCCAGTACTTC.

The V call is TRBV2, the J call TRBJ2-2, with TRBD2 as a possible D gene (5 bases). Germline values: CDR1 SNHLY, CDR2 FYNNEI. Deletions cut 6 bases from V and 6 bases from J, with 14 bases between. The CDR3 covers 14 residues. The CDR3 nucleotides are TGTGCCAGCAGAGAGCGGAGCCCAGCCGGGGAGCTGTTTTTT. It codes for CASRERSPAGELFF. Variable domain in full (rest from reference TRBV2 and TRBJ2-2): EPEVTQTPSHQVTQMGQEVILRCVPISNHLYFYWYRQILGQKVEFLVSFYNNEISEKSEIFDDQFSVERPDGSNFTLKIRSTKLEDSAMYFCASRERSPAGELFFGEGSRLTVL.

The CDR3 spells CASSEGGRGTYEQYF. The CDR3 DNA follows: TGTGCCAGCAGTGAGGGGGGGCGCGGTACCTACGAGCAGTACTTC. The chain carries TRBV7-2 and TRBJ2-7; tentative D call: TRBD2 (7 bases). The V end lost 6 bases, the J end lost 2 bases, and 17 bases lay between the germline ends. CDR3 length equals 15 residues. The germline V gene encodes CDR1 SGHTA and CDR2 FQGNSA.

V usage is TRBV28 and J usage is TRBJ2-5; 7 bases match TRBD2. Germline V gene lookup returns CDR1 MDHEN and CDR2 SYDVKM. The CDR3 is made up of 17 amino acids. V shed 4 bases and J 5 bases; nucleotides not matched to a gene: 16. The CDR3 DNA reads TGTGCCAGCAGTTCCATAGGGGACTATAGTTCGTTGGAGACCCAGTACTTC. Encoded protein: CASSSIGDYSSLETQYF.

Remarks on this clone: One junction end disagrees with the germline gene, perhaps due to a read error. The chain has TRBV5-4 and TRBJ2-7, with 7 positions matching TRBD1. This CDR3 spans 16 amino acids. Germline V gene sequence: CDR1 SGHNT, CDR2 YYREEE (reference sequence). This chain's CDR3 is CASSQEYQGENYEQYF. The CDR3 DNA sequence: TGCGCCAGCAGCCAAGAATATCAGGGGGAGAACTACGAGCAGTACTTC.

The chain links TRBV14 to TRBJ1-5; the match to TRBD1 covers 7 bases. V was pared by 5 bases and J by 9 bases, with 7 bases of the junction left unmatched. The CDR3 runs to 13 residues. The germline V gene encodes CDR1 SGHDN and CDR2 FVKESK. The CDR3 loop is CASSDNRGRPQHF. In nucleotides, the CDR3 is TGTGCCAGCAGCGATAACAGGGGACGGCCCCAGCATTTT.

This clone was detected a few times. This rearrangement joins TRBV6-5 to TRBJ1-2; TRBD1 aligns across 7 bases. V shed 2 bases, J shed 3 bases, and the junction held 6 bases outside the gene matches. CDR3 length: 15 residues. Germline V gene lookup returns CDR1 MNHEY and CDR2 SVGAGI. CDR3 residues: CASSYRARGDYGYTF. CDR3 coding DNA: TGTGCCAGCAGTTACCGAGCCAGGGGGGACTATGGCTACACCTTC.

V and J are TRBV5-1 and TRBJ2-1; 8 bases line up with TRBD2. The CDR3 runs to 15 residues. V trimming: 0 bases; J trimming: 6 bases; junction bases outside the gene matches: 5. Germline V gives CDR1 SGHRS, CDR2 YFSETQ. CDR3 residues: CASSLAGTRGNEQFF. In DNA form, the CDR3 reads TGCGCCAGCAGCTTGGCGGGGACTAGGGGCAATGAGCAGTTCTTC.